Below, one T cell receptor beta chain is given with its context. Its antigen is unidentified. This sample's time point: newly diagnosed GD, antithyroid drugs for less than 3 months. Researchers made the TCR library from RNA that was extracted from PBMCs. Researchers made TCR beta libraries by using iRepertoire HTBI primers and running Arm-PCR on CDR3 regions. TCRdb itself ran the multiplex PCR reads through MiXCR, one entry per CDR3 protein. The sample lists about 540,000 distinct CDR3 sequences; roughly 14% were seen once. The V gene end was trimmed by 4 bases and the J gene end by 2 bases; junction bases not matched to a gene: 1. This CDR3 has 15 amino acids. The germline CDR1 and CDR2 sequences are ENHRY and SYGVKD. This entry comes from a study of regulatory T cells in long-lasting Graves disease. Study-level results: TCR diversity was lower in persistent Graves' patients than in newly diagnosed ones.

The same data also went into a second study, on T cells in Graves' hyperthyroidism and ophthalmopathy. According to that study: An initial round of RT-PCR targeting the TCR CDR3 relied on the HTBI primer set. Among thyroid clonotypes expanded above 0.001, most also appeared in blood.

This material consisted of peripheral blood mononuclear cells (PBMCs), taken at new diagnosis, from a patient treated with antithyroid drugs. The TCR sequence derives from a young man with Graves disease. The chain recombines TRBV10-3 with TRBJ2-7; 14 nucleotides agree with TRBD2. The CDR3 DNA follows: TGTGCCATCAGTGGGGGACTAGCGGGAGCCTACGAGCAGTACTTC. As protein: CAISGGLAGAYEQYF.